The 13 T cell receptor beta chains below all came from one sample that was sequenced in a study of CD8+ T cells in alopecia areata. In each case, RNA was isolated and then reverse transcribed into cDNA as the sequencing template. TCRdb keeps only in-frame clones here, not all; method: immunoSEQ multiplex PCR. The repertoire holds 150,000 or so clones, around 54% seen once, with 4.8% in the top ten. The sequenced sample consisted of CD4+ T cells sorted from blood. These receptors were taken from a human donor in good health.

The V call is TRBV6-1, the J call TRBJ1-2; maybe TRBD1 (5 bases). CDR1 is MNHNS, CDR2 SASEGT, per germline. Trimming removed 3 bases at V and 3 bases at J, with 17 bases between. The CDR3 consists of 16 residues. The CDR3 DNA is TGTGCCAGCAGTGACAGGGCCAGGGAGGCTTACTATGGCTACACCTTC. Protein: CASSDRAREAYYGYTF.

The rearrangement links TRBV4-1 to TRBJ2-1, with no clear D. The CDR3 length is 17 residues. The V gene lost 0 bases and the J gene lost 4 bases, with 16 bases spanning the gap. Germline V gene data show CDR1 as MGHRA and CDR2 as YSYEKL. The CDR3 protein is CASSQDWRTAAYNEQFF. The CDR3 bases are TGCGCCAGCAGCCAAGATTGGCGGACCGCCGCGTACAATGAGCAGTTCTTC.

V gene TRBV7-9 combines with J gene TRBJ1-1; D gene ambiguous. This CDR3 region has 10 residues. The germline CDR1 and CDR2 sequences are SEHNR and FQNEAQ (reference sequence). V shed 8 bases and J shed 1 base, with 2 bases lying between them. CDR3 protein: CASQNTEAFF. CDR3 DNA sequence: TGTGCCAGCCAGAACACTGAAGCTTTCTTT.

The J gene is TRBJ1-2, the V gene TRBV29-1, with 8 positions matching TRBD1. In germline, CDR1 is SQVTM, CDR2 ANQGSEA. This CDR3 has 13 amino acids. The junction had 5 bases not matched to a gene; V was cut back by 6 bases and J by 2 bases. This CDR3 is CSVETGDNYGYTF. The CDR3 coding sequence is TGCAGCGTAGAGACAGGGGACAACTATGGCTACACCTTC.

V is TRBV2 and J is TRBJ2-7; no clear D. With 7 bases removed from V and 3 bases from J, the gap between germline ends came to 10 bases. There are 12 residues in the CDR3. In germline, CDR1 is SNHLY, CDR2 FYNNEI. CDR3 sequence: CASKIQFYEQYF. CDR3 DNA sequence: TGTGCCAGCAAGATACAGTTCTACGAGCAGTACTTC.

This clone occurred a few times. DNA of the CDR3: TGCGCCAGCAGCTTGGAACAGGCGAACACTGAAGCTTTCTTT. Translated: CASSLEQANTEAFF. The genes are TRBV5-1 and TRBJ1-1; D may be TRBD1 (5 bases). In germline, CDR1 is SGHRS, CDR2 YFSETQ. V dropped 0 bases and J dropped 1 base, with 7 bases sitting between them. The length of the CDR3 is 14 residues.

This chain uses TRBV5-1 with TRBJ1-2, with a possible D match to TRBD1 (5 bases). CDR1 is SGHRS and CDR2 is YFSETQ in the germline V gene. This CDR3 spans 14 amino acids. V was cut by 5 bases and J by 4 bases, with 15 bases left in between. CDR3 protein: CASSTDIGAYGYTF. In DNA form, the CDR3 reads TGCGCCAGCAGTACGGATATAGGGGCCTATGGCTACACCTTC.

This chain links TRBV11-2 with TRBJ1-2, with 7 bases aligning to TRBD1. The CDR3 covers 16 residues. Germline V gene sequence: CDR1 SGHAT, CDR2 FQNNGV. With V trimmed by 5 bases and J by 3 bases, 12 bases remained unmatched. In DNA, the CDR3 is TGTGCCAGCAGCACGAACGAGGGGGCGCGGGACTATGGCTACACCTTC. This codes for CASSTNEGARDYGYTF.

The gene calls are TRBV2 and TRBJ2-7; 7 nucleotides align to TRBD2. The germline CDR1 and CDR2 sequences are SNHLY and FYNNEI. There are 15 residues in the CDR3. J was trimmed by 0 bases and V by 8 bases; bases with no gene match: 10. As DNA, the CDR3 is TGTGCCAGCTACTACGGGCGGGGGAGCTCCTACGAGCAGTACTTC. Its protein product is CASYYGRGSSYEQYF.

This clone turned up a few times. The chain recombines TRBV15 with TRBJ1-2, with a possible D match to TRBD1 (5 bases). V was clipped by 1 base and J by 4 bases, with 16 bases between them. The germline V gene encodes CDR1 LNHNV and CDR2 YYDKDF (reference sequence). The CDR3 has 16 residues. Here the CDR3 reads CATSRAPVGGIYGYTF. In DNA form, the CDR3 reads TGTGCCACCAGCAGAGCTCCAGTCGGGGGGATCTATGGCTACACCTTC.

The chain combines TRBV30 with TRBJ2-7; D is unclear. V dropped 0 bases and J dropped 6 bases, with 12 bases sitting between them. The CDR3 sequence is 13 residues long. Germline CDR1 GTSNPN, CDR2 SVGIG (reference sequence). CDR3 sequence reads: CAWSVGRPAEQYF. The CDR3 DNA reads TGTGCCTGGAGTGTTGGCAGACCAGCCGAGCAGTACTTC.

This sequence joins TRBV11-3 and TRBJ2-2; TRBD1 aligns across 8 bases. The ends lost 6 bases at V and 6 bases at J; junction bases unmatched: 9. The CDR3 is made up of 15 amino acids. Germline V gene lookup returns CDR1 SGHNT and CDR2 YENEEA. The CDR3: CASSQQGELPGELFF. The CDR3 DNA reads as TGTGCCAGCAGTCAACAGGGGGAGTTGCCCGGGGAGCTGTTTTTT.

In this sample, this clone turned up a few times. The chain carries TRBV5-1 and TRBJ1-1, with D possibly being TRBD1 (5 bases). The germline CDR1 and CDR2 sequences are SGHRS and YFSETQ. Trimming removed 4 bases from V and 2 bases from J, with 15 bases in between. This CDR3 region has 15 residues. CDR3 nucleotides: TGCGCCAGCAGCCCACGGGGGAGAACTAACACTGAAGCTTTCTTT. Its protein product is CASSPRGRTNTEAFF.